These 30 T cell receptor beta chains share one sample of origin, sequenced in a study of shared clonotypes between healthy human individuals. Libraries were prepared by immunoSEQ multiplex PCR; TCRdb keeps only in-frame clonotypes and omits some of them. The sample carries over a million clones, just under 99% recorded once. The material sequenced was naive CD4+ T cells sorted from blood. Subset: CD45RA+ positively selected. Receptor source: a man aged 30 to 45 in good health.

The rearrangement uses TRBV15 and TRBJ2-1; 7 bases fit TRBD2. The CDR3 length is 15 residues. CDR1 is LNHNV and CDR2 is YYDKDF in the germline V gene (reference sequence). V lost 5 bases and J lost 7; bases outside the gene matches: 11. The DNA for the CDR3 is TGTGCCACCAGCCATCAGGGAGGGCCTTGGAATGAGCAGTTCTTC. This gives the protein CATSHQGGPWNEQFF.

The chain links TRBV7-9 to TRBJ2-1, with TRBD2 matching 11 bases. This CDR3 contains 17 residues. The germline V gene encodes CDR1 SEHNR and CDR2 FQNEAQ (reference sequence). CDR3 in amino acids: CASQGLAGGPRDNEQFF. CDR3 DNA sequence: TGTGCGTCACAGGGGCTAGCGGGAGGCCCCCGGGACAATGAGCAGTTCTTC.

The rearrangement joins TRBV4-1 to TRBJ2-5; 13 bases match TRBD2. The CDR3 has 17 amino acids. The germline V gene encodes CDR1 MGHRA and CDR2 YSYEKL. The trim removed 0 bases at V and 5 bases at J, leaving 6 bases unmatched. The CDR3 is CASSQERLAGGVETQYF. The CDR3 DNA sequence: TGCGCCAGCAGCCAAGAGCGACTAGCGGGAGGTGTGGAGACCCAGTACTTC.

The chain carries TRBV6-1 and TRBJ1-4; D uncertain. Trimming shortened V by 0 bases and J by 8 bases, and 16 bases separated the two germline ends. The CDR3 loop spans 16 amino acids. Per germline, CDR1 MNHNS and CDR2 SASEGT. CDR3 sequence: CASSEAMWGSKEKLFF. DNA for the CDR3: TGTGCCAGCAGTGAAGCTATGTGGGGTAGTAAGGAAAAACTGTTTTTT.

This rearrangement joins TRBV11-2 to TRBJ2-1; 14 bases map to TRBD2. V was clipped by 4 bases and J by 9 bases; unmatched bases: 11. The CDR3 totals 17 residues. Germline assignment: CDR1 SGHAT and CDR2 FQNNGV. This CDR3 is CASSSTGTSGSGGEQFF. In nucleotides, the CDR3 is TGTGCCAGCAGCTCGACCGGGACTAGCGGGAGTGGGGGTGAGCAGTTCTTC.

The CDR3 reads CASSPTRGTYNEQFF. DNA for the CDR3: TGTGCCAGCAGCCCCACCCGGGGGACCTACAATGAGCAGTTCTTC. J is TRBJ2-1 and V is TRBV9; D is perhaps TRBD2 (6 bases). Germline V gene data show CDR1 as SGDLS and CDR2 as YYNGEE. The CDR3 has 15 amino acids. Trimming cost V 4 bases and J 2 bases, with 13 bases left between them. Full variable domain (outside the CDR3, taken from reference TRBV9 and TRBJ2-1): DSGVTQTPKHLITATGQRVTLRCSPRSGDLSVYWYQQSLDQGLQFLIQYYNGEERAKGNILERFSAQQFPDLHSELNLSSLELGDSALYFCASSPTRGTYNEQFFGPGTRLTVL.

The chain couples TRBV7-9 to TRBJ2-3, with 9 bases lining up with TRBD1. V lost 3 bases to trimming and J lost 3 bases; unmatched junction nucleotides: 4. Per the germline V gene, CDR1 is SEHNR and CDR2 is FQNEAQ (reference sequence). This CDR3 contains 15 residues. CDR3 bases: TGTGCCAGCAGCTTCTCGGGACAGGGAACAGATACGCAGTATTTT. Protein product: CASSFSGQGTDTQYF.

CDR3 nucleotides: TGTGCCAGCAGTGTCGGGCCTAATCAGCCCCAGCATTTT. Encoded protein: CASSVGPNQPQHF. This chain connects TRBV25-1 to TRBJ1-5; no firm D call. The CDR3 runs to 13 residues. The V gene lost 4 bases and the J gene lost 4 bases, with 8 bases spanning the gap. Germline CDR1 and CDR2: MGHDK and SYGVNS.

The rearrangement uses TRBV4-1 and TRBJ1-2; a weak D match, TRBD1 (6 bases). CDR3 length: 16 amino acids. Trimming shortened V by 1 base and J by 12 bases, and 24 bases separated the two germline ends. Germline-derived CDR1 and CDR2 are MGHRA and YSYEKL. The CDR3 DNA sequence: TGCGCCAGCAGCCAAGGGCACGGGACATTCGGGCCTGTTGACACCTTC. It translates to CASSQGHGTFGPVDTF.

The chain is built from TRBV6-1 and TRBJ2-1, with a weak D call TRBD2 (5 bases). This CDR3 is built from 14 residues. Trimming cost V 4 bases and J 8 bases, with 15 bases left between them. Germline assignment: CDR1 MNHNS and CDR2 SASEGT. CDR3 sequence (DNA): TGTGCCAGCAGTGCCGCGCGGGTTGGTCATGAGCAGTTCTTC. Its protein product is CASSAARVGHEQFF.

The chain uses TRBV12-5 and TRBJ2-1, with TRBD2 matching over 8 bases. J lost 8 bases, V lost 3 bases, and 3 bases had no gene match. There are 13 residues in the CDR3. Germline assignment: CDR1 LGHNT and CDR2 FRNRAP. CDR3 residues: CASGLGTRDEQFF. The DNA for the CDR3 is TGTGCTAGTGGTTTAGGGACTAGAGATGAGCAGTTCTTC.

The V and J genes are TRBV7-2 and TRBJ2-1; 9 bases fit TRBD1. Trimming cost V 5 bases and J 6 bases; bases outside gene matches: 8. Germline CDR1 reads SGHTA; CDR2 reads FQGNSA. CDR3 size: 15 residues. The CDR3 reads CASSPGTGRLNEQFF. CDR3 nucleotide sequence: TGTGCCAGCAGCCCCGGGACAGGGAGGCTCAATGAGCAGTTCTTC.

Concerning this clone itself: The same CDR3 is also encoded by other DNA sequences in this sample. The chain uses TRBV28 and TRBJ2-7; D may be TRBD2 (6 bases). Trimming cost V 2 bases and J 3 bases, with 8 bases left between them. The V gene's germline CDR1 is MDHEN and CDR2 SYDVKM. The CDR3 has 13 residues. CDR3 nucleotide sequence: TGTGCCAGCAGTTTACCCGGGGGCTACGAGCAGTACTTC. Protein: CASSLPGGYEQYF. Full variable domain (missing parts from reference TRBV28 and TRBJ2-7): DVKVTQSSRYLVKRTGEKVFLECVQDMDHENMFWYRQDPGLGLRLIYFSYDVKMKEKGDIPEGYSVSREKKERFSLILESASTNQTSMYLCASSLPGGYEQYFGPGTRLTVT.

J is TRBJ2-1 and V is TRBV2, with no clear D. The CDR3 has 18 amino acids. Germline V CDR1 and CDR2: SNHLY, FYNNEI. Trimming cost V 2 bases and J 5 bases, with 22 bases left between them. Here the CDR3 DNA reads TGTGCCAGCAGTGAACTGGCCTCACAGCACCCCAAAGACAATGAGCAGTTCTTC. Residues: CASSELASQHPKDNEQFF.

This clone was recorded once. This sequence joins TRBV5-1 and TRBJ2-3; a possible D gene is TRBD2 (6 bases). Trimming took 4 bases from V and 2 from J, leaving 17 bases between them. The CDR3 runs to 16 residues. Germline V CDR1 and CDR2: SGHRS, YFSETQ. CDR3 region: CASSGGTGATTDTQYF. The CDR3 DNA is TGCGCCAGCAGCGGGGGTACGGGAGCGACCACAGATACGCAGTATTTT.

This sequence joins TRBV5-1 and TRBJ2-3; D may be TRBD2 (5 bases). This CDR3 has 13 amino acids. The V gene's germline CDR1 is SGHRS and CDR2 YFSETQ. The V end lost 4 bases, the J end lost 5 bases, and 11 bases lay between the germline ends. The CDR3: CASSKDWGDTQYF. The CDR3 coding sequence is TGCGCCAGCAGCAAGGACTGGGGAGATACGCAGTATTTT.

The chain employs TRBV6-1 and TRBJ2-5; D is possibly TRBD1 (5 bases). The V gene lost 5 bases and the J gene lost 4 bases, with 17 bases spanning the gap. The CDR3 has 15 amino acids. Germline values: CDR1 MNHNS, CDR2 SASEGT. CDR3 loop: CASSTQGFRRETQYF. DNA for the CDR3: TGTGCCAGCAGTACCCAGGGTTTTCGGAGAGAGACCCAGTACTTC.

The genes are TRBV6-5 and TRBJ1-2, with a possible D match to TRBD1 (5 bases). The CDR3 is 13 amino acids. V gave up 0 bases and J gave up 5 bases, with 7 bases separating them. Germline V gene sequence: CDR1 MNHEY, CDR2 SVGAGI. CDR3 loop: CASSYSGQYGYTF. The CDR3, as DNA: TGTGCCAGCAGTTACTCGGGGCAGTATGGCTACACCTTC.

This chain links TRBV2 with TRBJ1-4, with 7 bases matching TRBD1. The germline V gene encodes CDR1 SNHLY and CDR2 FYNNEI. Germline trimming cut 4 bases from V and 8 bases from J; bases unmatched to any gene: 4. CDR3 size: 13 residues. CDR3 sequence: CASSGRGGEKLFF. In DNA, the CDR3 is TGTGCCAGCAGTGGCAGGGGGGGAGAAAAACTGTTTTTT.

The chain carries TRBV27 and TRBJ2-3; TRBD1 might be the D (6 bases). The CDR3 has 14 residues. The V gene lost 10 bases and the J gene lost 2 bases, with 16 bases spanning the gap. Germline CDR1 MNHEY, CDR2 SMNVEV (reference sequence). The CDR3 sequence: CATKRDTFTDTQYF. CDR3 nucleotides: TGTGCCACCAAACGGGACACGTTCACAGATACGCAGTATTTT.

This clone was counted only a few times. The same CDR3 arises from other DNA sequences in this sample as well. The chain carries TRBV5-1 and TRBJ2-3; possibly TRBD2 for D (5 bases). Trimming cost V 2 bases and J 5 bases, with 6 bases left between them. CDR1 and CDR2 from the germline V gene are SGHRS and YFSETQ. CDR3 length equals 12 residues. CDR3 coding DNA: TGCGCCAGCAGCTTCGGAGGAGATACGCAGTATTTT. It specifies CASSFGGDTQYF.

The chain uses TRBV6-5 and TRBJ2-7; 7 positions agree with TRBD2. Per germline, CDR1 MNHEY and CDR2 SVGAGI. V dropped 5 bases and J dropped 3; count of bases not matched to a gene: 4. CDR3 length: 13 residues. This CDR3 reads CASSIGTNYEQYF. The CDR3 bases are TGTGCCAGCAGTATAGGGACTAACTACGAGCAGTACTTC.

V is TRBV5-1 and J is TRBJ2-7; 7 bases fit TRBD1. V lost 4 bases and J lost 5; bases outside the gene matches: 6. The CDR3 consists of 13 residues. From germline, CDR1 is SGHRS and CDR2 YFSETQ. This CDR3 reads CASSQDRVHEQYF. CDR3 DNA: TGCGCCAGCAGCCAAGACAGGGTCCACGAGCAGTACTTC.

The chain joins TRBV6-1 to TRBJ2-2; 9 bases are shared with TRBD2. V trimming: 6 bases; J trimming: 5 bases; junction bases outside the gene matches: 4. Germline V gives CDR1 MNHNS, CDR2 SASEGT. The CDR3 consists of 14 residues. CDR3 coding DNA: TGTGCCAGCAGGCACACTAGCGGGACCGGGGAGCTGTTTTTT. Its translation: CASRHTSGTGELFF.

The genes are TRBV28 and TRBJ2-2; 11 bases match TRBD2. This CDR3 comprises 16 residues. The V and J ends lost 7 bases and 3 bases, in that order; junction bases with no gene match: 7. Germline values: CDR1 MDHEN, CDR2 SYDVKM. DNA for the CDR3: TGTGCCAGCATTATAGCGGGAGGGGAGGACACCGGGGAGCTGTTTTTT. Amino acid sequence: CASIIAGGEDTGELFF.

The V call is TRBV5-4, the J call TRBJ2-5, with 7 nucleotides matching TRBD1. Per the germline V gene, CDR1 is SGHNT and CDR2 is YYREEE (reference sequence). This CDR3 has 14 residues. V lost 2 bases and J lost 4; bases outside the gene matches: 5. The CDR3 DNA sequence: TGTGCCAGCAGCTTCGACAGGGTGGGAGAGACCCAGTACTTC. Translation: CASSFDRVGETQYF.

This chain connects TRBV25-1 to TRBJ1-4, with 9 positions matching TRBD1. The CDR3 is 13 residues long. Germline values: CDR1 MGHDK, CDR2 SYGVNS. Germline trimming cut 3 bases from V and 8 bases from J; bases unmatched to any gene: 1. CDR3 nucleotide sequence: TGTGCCAGCAGTGAGGGGACAGGGGAAAAACTGTTTTTT. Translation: CASSEGTGEKLFF.

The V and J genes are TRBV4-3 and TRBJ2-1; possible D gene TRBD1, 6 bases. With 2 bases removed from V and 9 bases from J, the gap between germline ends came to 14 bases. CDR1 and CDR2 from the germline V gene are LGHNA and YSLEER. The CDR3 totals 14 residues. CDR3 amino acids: CASSQSDRSGEQFF. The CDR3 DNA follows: TGCGCCAGCAGCCAATCCGACAGGTCGGGTGAGCAGTTCTTC.

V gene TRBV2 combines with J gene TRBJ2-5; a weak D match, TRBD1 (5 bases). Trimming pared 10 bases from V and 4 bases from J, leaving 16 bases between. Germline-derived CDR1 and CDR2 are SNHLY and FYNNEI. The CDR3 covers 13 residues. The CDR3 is CATSGNPTETQYF. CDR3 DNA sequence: TGTGCCACCTCAGGGAATCCGACAGAGACCCAGTACTTC.

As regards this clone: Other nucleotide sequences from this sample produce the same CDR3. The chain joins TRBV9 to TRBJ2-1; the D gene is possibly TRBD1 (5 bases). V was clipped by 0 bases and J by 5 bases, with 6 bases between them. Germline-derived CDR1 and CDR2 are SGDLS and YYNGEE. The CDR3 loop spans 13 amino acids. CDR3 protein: CASSVAGHNEQFF. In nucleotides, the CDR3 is TGTGCCAGCAGCGTAGCAGGGCACAATGAGCAGTTCTTC.